What follows is one T cell receptor beta chain and its context. A quantity of roughly 0.5 to 1 ug RNA underwent reverse transcription using random hexamers. MiXCR, run by TCRdb on the immunoSEQ multiplex PCR reads, gives a single entry per CDR3 protein. The repertoire consists of 67,000 or so distinct CDR3 sequences, with 85% to 95% occurring once and the leading ten covering about 0.14%. This specimen comes from a study of CD8 T cells in Susac syndrome. Study at large: When their blood was taken, the Susac syndrome patients had either not yet had any therapy, were taking corticosteroids, or were taking intravenous immunoglobulin alone.

The sequence was collected from a human donor with Susac syndrome. What was sequenced was CD4+ T cells from PBMCs.

The CDR3 DNA follows: TGTGCCAGCAGTTTGGTGGGGGCCAATGAGCAGTTCTTC. Its translation is CASSLVGANEQFF. This sequence joins TRBV12-3 or TRBV12-4 and TRBJ2-1; a possible D gene is TRBD1 (6 bases). This CDR3 comprises 13 residues. Trimming shortened V by 3 bases and J by 6 bases, and 9 bases separated the two germline ends.